This T cell receptor (beta chain) stems from a study of T cell responses to AZD1222 COVID-19 vaccine. In the study overall: Researchers grouped second doses given at about 4 or about 12 weeks into one pool. Overall study results and limits: Spike-wide coverage was observed for vaccine-associated CD4 TCRs, with dominant responses at 160-218 and 743-854. Reportedly, nearly half of unique spike TCRs recognized epitopes outside B.1.351/B.1.1.7 mutations. Two doses of AZD1222 preceded a rise in Spike-specific TCR breadth and depth.

This clone has a handful of counts. Antigen unknown. This table comes from immunoSEQ multiplex PCR, and its TCRdb copy is limited to in-frame clones, with some not included. The table includes 20,000 to 25,000 clones, roughly 80% detected once. The CDR3 runs 13 residues. CDR1 is MNHEY, CDR2 SVGAGI, per germline. The junction had 1 base not matched to a gene; V was cut back by 7 bases and J by 3 bases. This sequence joins TRBV6-5 and TRBJ2-2, with 8 bases fitting TRBD1. The starting material was peripheral blood, obtained on day 0 of AZD1222 vaccination. The origin of this receptor is an adult in good health. As DNA, the CDR3 is TGTGCCAGCAAACAGGGGGACACCGGGGAGCTGTTTTTT. Translated, it gives CASKQGDTGELFF.